This T cell receptor (beta chain) was captured by sequencing in a study of T cells in tuberculosis. Study in general: CD1B tetramers identified T cells specific for mycobacterial lipid GMM.

Whole-study findings and limits: Shorter CDR3-alpha in active tuberculosis partly drove smaller distances.

The assay was immunoSEQ multiplex PCR, and TCRdb's table has in-frame clones only and misses some. This table has around 30,000 clones, 86% appearing once. About this clone: Its antigen is unidentified.

The CDR3 is made up of 14 amino acids. Trimming stripped 5 bases from V and 5 bases from J, with 15 bases between. Germline CDR1 SGHVS, CDR2 FNYEAQ. The time point here: new active TB diagnosis, blood taken before or within 7 days of starting treatment. On average roughly 90,000 T cells per donor were immunosequenced. Material: PBMCs, obtained at tuberculosis diagnosis. The TCR sequence derives from an adult with tuberculosis. The chain couples TRBV7-6 to TRBJ1-2; D unresolved. The CDR3 is CASSLDTGGYGYTF. CDR3 sequence (DNA): TGTGCCAGCAGCCTAGATACGGGAGGTTATGGCTACACCTTC.